The entry that follows covers one TCR beta chain sequence. These data come from a study of blood T cells in healthy people across ages. Looking at the study overall: Capture by template switching was about one barcoded beta molecule per two T cells.

Through a sample-barcoded 5' primer and a J-beta primer mix, a second PCR was run for roughly 6 to 12 cycles. One entry per CDR3 protein, called by TCRdb with MiXCR from the 5' RACE reads. The sample lists about a million distinct CDR3 sequences; more than 30% were seen once. Trimming shortened V by 0 bases and J by 3 bases, and 14 bases separated the two germline ends. This CDR3 has 16 residues. Germline CDR1 DFQATT, CDR2 SNEGSKA (reference sequence). V and J are TRBV20-1 and TRBJ1-4, with D possibly matching TRBD1 (5 bases). This receptor was taken from a man in his late teens or twenties in good health. The sequenced sample consisted of blood. CDR3 amino acids: CSARDNSRGANEKLFF. In nucleotides, the CDR3 is TGCAGTGCTAGAGATAATTCCCGGGGGGCTAATGAAAAACTGTTTTTT.